The present T cell receptor (beta chain) was sequenced within a study of cytomegalovirus exposure and HLA in healthy donors. Study information: Most donors, approximately 82% of around 400 genotyped, fell in the Caucasian-associated ancestry cluster.

With 5 bases clipped from V and 7 bases from J, the junction kept 9 bases outside the gene matches. The germline V gene has CDR1 SEHNR and CDR2 FQNEAQ (reference sequence). The CDR3 spans 14 residues. A multiplex PCR was run with 60 Vbeta primers and 13 Jbeta primers. As originally analysed: Approximately 79 million unique TCR beta chains, roughly 11 million of them shared, were counted by a later analysis. TCRdb's copy holds only in-frame clones and misses some; the assay was immunoSEQ multiplex PCR. From that table come the V and J calls and clone size; the DNA was used to work out D and trimming. The data show some 120,000 clones, about three quarters seen once.

The J gene is TRBJ1-2, the V gene TRBV7-9, with 8 bases that match TRBD1. The clonotype comes from a man aged 30 to 39 in good health and CMV-seronegative. Sequencing used PBMCs. The chain's CDR3 is CASSLGQGVSGYTF. CDR3 DNA: TGTGCCAGCAGCCTAGGACAGGGAGTAAGTGGCTACACCTTC.